The 27 T cell receptor beta chains listed next were all sequenced from one sample in a study of CD8+ T cells in alopecia areata (dated by TCRdb to the late 2010s). The library was obtained by the immunoSEQ multiplex PCR assay. RNA was extracted from all samples and reverse transcribed into cDNA, which served as template for TCR sequencing. Entries here come from immuneACCESS through TCRdb and include only in-frame sequences with V and J called. Some clones fail to appear in such tables; in the studies checked, an unresolved V gene covers under half of the shortfall, and the cause of the remainder is unknown. The sample data list more than 150,000 clones, and 50% to 60% of these were observed just once. The ten largest make up about 15% of the sample. Sample time point, as interpreted from the label and publication: baseline before oral tofacitinib. The sequenced sample was CD4+ T cells sorted from blood, obtained at week 0. The receptors shown here come from a human donor with alopecia areata.

The CDR3 bases are TGTGCCAGCAGAAAGGGCGGTCAGCCCCAGCATTTT. Its translation is CASRKGGQPQHF. The chain has TRBV28 and TRBJ1-5; D uncertain. The CDR3 is 12 residues long. V lost 6 bases to trimming and J lost 6 bases, with 9 bases between them. CDR1 is MDHEN and CDR2 is SYDVKM in the germline V gene.

The chain joins TRBV5-1 to TRBJ2-6, with D tentatively TRBD1 or TRBD2 (5 bases each). CDR1 and CDR2 from the germline V gene are SGHRS and YFSETQ. This CDR3 has 18 residues. V was shortened by 1 base and J by 0 bases, with 14 bases between the two germline ends. CDR3 in DNA: TGCGCCAGCAGCTTGTGGGACGGATCTTACTCTGGGGCCAACGTCCTGACTTTC. It is translated as CASSLWDGSYSGANVLTF. The full variable domain, with the rest looked up from reference TRBV5-1 and TRBJ2-6, is KAGVTQTPRYLIKTRGQQVTLSCSPISGHRSVSWYQQTPGQGLQFLFEYFSETQRNKGNFPGRFSGRQFSNSRSEMNVSTLELGDSALYLCASSLWDGSYSGANVLTFGAGSRLTVL.

The gene calls are TRBV30 and TRBJ1-4; no firm D call. Germline V gives CDR1 GTSNPN, CDR2 SVGIG (reference sequence). V was trimmed by 4 bases and J by 1 base, leaving 10 bases between them. The length of the CDR3 is 14 residues. The CDR3 here is CAWTWGGTNEKLFF. Here the CDR3 DNA reads TGTGCCTGGACATGGGGAGGAACTAATGAAAAACTGTTTTTT.

The V and J genes are TRBV13 and TRBJ2-1, with TRBD2 as a possible D gene (5 bases). CDR3 size: 16 residues. Germline-derived CDR1 and CDR2 are PRHDT and FYEKMQ (reference sequence). Trimming removed 5 bases from V and 4 bases from J, with 18 bases in between. CDR3 loop: CASSPGEGGPYNEQFF. In DNA, the CDR3 is TGTGCCAGCAGCCCCGGTGAGGGCGGACCGTACAATGAGCAGTTCTTC.

The chain is built from TRBV5-4 and TRBJ2-1; 7 bases are a match to TRBD2. The junction had 7 bases not matched to a gene; V was cut back by 4 bases and J by 0 bases. Looked up from germline, CDR1 is SGHNT and CDR2 is YYREEE (reference sequence). CDR3 size: 16 residues. Here the CDR3 DNA reads TGTGCCAGCAGCGTGGGGCGCGGGAGCTCCTACAATGAGCAGTTCTTC. It is translated as CASSVGRGSSYNEQFF.

J is TRBJ1-1 and V is TRBV29-1; unclear D gene. V was pared by 8 bases and J by 4 bases, with 11 bases between. CDR3 length equals 11 residues. Germline assignment: CDR1 SQVTM and CDR2 ANQGSEA. The CDR3 nucleotides read TGCAGCTCTCAAGCGGGCACTGAAGCTTTCTTT. Its protein is CSSQAGTEAFF.

In this sample, this clone turned up a few times. The V gene is TRBV7-9, the J gene TRBJ1-2; 8 nucleotides align to TRBD1. This CDR3 comprises 15 residues. Germline V lookup: CDR1 SEHNR, CDR2 FQNEAQ (reference sequence). After removal of 6 bases from V and 7 bases from J, the junction contained 13 bases not matched to a gene. CDR3 sequence: CASSLNGQGAPGYTF. The DNA of the CDR3 is TGTGCCAGCAGTCTAAACGGGCAGGGGGCGCCTGGCTACACCTTC.

The chain couples TRBV29-1 to TRBJ2-3; D is perhaps TRBD1 or TRBD2 (6 bases each). V was clipped by 5 bases and J by 3 bases, with 15 bases between them. Germline V gene sequence: CDR1 SQVTM, CDR2 ANQGSEA. CDR3 length: 14 residues. The CDR3 reads CSVQPGAVTDTQYF. The CDR3 DNA sequence: TGCAGCGTTCAACCGGGGGCGGTAACAGATACGCAGTATTTT.

The J gene is TRBJ2-4, the V gene TRBV11-2; perhaps TRBD2 as D (6 bases). Germline CDR1 SGHAT, CDR2 FQNNGV. V lost 1 base to trimming and J lost 0 bases, with 10 bases between them. The CDR3 is 16 amino acids. The CDR3 DNA reads TGTGCCAGCAGCTTAGTCGGCGGGACAGCCAAAAACATTCAGTACTTC. This encodes CASSLVGGTAKNIQYF.

The chain recombines TRBV5-1 with TRBJ2-3, with TRBD1 identical over 9 bases. The CDR3 is made up of 15 amino acids. V trimming: 2 bases; J trimming: 4 bases; junction bases outside the gene matches: 5. CDR1 SGHRS and CDR2 YFSETQ come from the germline V gene. As DNA, the CDR3 is TGCGCCAGCAGCTTTGGGGACAGGGACGCAGATACGCAGTATTTT. This codes for CASSFGDRDADTQYF.

This chain links TRBV15 with TRBJ2-1, with 9 bases lining up with TRBD1. Germline trimming cut 3 bases from V and 5 bases from J; bases unmatched to any gene: 11. CDR1 is LNHNV, CDR2 YYDKDF, per germline (reference sequence). The CDR3 spans 17 residues. CDR3 protein: CATSSRTGGVRDNEQFF. CDR3 sequence (DNA): TGTGCCACCAGCAGTCGTACAGGGGGCGTAAGGGACAATGAGCAGTTCTTC.

The chain links TRBV29-1 to TRBJ1-6; D may be TRBD1 (5 bases). Between the trimmed V and J ends, which lost 7 bases and 4 bases, there was a span of 11 bases. The germline gives CDR1 SQVTM, CDR2 ANQGSEA. This CDR3 has 13 residues. The CDR3 DNA follows: TGCAGCGCACAGGCGGCGTATAATTCACCCCTCCACTTT. As protein: CSAQAAYNSPLHF.

The CDR3 DNA is TGTGCCAGCACCTCCGGGACTAGCGGTCAAGAGACCCAGTACTTC. Translation: CASTSGTSGQETQYF. This chain links TRBV6-5 with TRBJ2-5, with TRBD2 identical over 11 bases. The CDR3 length is 15 residues. Losses at the gene ends were 7 bases for V and 2 bases for J; bases not matched to a gene: 6. Germline V CDR1 and CDR2: MNHEY, SVGAGI.

In its sample, this clone was seen a few times. V usage is TRBV4-2 and J usage is TRBJ2-3, with TRBD2 as a possible D gene (5 bases). Germline V gene data show CDR1 as LGHNA and CDR2 as YNFKEQ. The CDR3 covers 17 residues. V lost 0 bases and J lost 0, with 13 bases in between. CDR3 nucleotides: TGTGCCAGCAGCCAAGATCTTCGGGGTTTGAGCACAGATACGCAGTATTTT. Its translation is CASSQDLRGLSTDTQYF.

In this sample, this clone turned up a few times. This chain uses TRBV29-1 with TRBJ1-1, with a tentative D call TRBD1 (5 bases). Trimming left V 6 bases short and J 5 bases short, with 19 bases between. The CDR3 runs to 14 residues. Germline V gives CDR1 SQVTM, CDR2 ANQGSEA. CDR3 amino acids: CSVGMTTGRTEAFF. The CDR3 nucleotides are TGCAGCGTAGGTATGACGACGGGACGGACTGAAGCTTTCTTT.

The chain is built from TRBV5-1 and TRBJ2-1; 10 bases are a match to TRBD2. Germline trimming cut 2 bases from V and 2 bases from J; bases unmatched to any gene: 1. Germline CDR1 reads SGHRS; CDR2 reads YFSETQ. The CDR3 contains 15 residues. CDR3: CASSFSGGAYNEQFF. The CDR3 region has the DNA TGCGCCAGCAGCTTCAGCGGGGGGGCCTACAATGAGCAGTTCTTC.

This sequence joins TRBV2 and TRBJ2-2; D call uncertain. The CDR3 contains 15 residues. The V gene's germline CDR1 is SNHLY and CDR2 FYNNEI. The V and J ends lost 0 bases and 4 bases respectively, with 9 bases between them. The CDR3 DNA reads as TGTGCCAGCAGTGAAGCGGCAAGGGCCACCGGGGAGCTGTTTTTT. Residues: CASSEAARATGELFF.

This clone was seen only a few times. The V gene is TRBV25-1, the J gene TRBJ2-5; TRBD2 agrees at 9 bases. CDR3 length: 16 amino acids. Per the germline V gene, CDR1 is MGHDK and CDR2 is SYGVNS. V lost 1 base, J lost 5 bases, and 8 bases stayed unmatched. The DNA for the CDR3 is TGTGCCAGCAGTGAATTGGCTAGCGGGGTCCGGGAGACCCAGTACTTC. Its translation is CASSELASGVRETQYF.

The chain carries TRBV27 and TRBJ2-6; 8 nucleotides align to TRBD1. The length of the CDR3 is 17 residues. With 6 bases clipped from V and 0 bases from J, the junction kept 7 bases outside the gene matches. Germline V gene data show CDR1 as MNHEY and CDR2 as SMNVEV (reference sequence). The CDR3 is CASRATGAGSGANVLTF. The CDR3 DNA reads as TGTGCCAGCAGAGCGACAGGGGCTGGCTCTGGGGCCAACGTCCTGACTTTC.

This clone was detected only once. The chain employs TRBV5-1 and TRBJ2-3, with TRBD2 matching over 8 bases. This CDR3 comprises 14 residues. CDR1 is SGHRS, CDR2 YFSETQ, per germline. The J segment lost 4 bases and the V segment lost 3 bases, leaving 4 bases of the junction unmatched. For the CDR3, the DNA is TGCGCCAGCAGCTACGGACTAGCCCCAGATACGCAGTATTTT. Its translation is CASSYGLAPDTQYF.

This clone was counted a few times. V gene TRBV27 combines with J gene TRBJ2-7; 7 bases fit TRBD1. This CDR3 comprises 14 residues. Looked up from germline, CDR1 is MNHEY and CDR2 is SMNVEV (reference sequence). Trimming took 4 bases from V and 3 from J; bases not matched to a gene: 6. CDR3 sequence reads: CASSSFGQVYEQYF. CDR3 sequence (DNA): TGTGCCAGCAGTTCATTCGGACAGGTCTACGAGCAGTACTTC.

J is TRBJ2-1 and V is TRBV7-5; the D segment call TRBD2 is taken from the table without a DNA check. TRBV7-5 is noted as a pseudogene. This CDR3 contains 14 residues. The DNA of the CDR3 is TGTGCCAGCAGCCGGCGGGTGGGCACCAATGAGCAGTTCTTC. Translating it yields CASSRRVGTNEQFF.

J is TRBJ1-2 and V is TRBV27; the D gene is possibly TRBD1 (5 bases). Looked up from germline, CDR1 is MNHEY and CDR2 is SMNVEV (reference sequence). V lost 4 bases and J lost 4, with 10 bases in between. The CDR3 is 13 residues long. The CDR3 sequence is CASSWDLGYGYTF. In DNA, the CDR3 is TGTGCCAGCAGTTGGGACCTCGGCTATGGCTACACCTTC.

J is TRBJ1-5 and V is TRBV6-6; TRBD1 might be the D (6 bases). Per the germline V gene, CDR1 is MNHNY and CDR2 is SVGAGI (reference sequence). The CDR3 loop spans 13 amino acids. The V and J ends lost 5 bases and 4 bases respectively, with 9 bases between them. The CDR3 nucleotides are TGTGCCAGCAGTACAGGGATAAATCAGCCCCAGCATTTT. It encodes CASSTGINQPQHF.

The chain uses TRBV6-5 and TRBJ2-7, with D possibly matching TRBD1 (6 bases). CDR3 length: 14 residues. Looked up from germline, CDR1 is MNHEY and CDR2 is SVGAGI. The V end lost 6 bases, the J end lost 0 bases, and 12 bases lay between the germline ends. CDR3 in DNA: TGTGCCAGCAGGCGGACAGTTTCCTCCTACGAGCAGTACTTC. This translates into CASRRTVSSYEQYF.

This clone was picked up a small number of times. The V call is TRBV12-5, the J call TRBJ1-1; no reliable D call. Germline V gives CDR1 LGHNT, CDR2 FRNRAP. This CDR3 region has 14 residues. V was trimmed by 4 bases and J by 6 bases, leaving 15 bases between them. The CDR3 region is CASGSPTGFAEAFF. CDR3 nucleotides: TGTGCTAGTGGTTCCCCAACGGGGTTCGCTGAAGCTTTCTTT.

This chain joins TRBV9 and TRBJ2-1; D might be TRBD1 (6 bases). The V end lost 3 bases, the J end lost 9 bases, and 16 bases lay between the germline ends. The CDR3 has 14 residues. Per the germline V gene, CDR1 is SGDLS and CDR2 is YYNGEE. The CDR3: CASSDNPDRSEQFF. CDR3 DNA: TGTGCCAGCAGCGACAACCCGGACAGAAGTGAGCAGTTCTTC.